The 20 T cell receptor beta chains below were found in one sample sequenced in a study of tumor-infiltrating lymphocytes in primary liver carcinoma. Unsorted bulk tissue of about 19-31 mg yielded co-extracted RNA and DNA. Making TCR beta cDNA involved around 540 ng total RNA and a constant-region primer. Libraries of TCR beta came from three nested multiplex PCR rounds with slightly modified ARM-PCR. The opening two PCR rounds, around 11 cycles each, paired TRBV1-TRBV30 forward primers with a C-beta reverse primer. In TCRdb, the multiplex PCR reads were re-called with MiXCR into one record per CDR3 protein. The table includes under 30,000 distinct CDR3 sequences, roughly 78% detected once. The sequenced sample was liver tumor tissue from sampling region 3. Subset here: tumor region T3, left-lateral pole. The receptors stem from a man between 35 and 55 years old with primary liver carcinoma and hepatitis B virus infection.

Many counts were recorded for this clonotype. This sequence joins TRBV28 and TRBJ2-3; 7 bases align to TRBD1. The V gene end was trimmed by 5 bases and the J gene end by 2 bases; junction bases not matched to a gene: 4. The germline gives CDR1 MDHEN, CDR2 SYDVKM. This CDR3 region has 14 residues. CDR3 protein: CASSRGQSTDTQYF. DNA for the CDR3: TGTGCCAGCAGTCGGGGACAGTCCACAGATACGCAGTATTTT.

A note on this clonotype: Mismatch with germline at one junction end may stem from a read error. Written as DNA, the CDR3 is TGTGCCAGCCAGGACAGGGTCTCCTACAATGAGCGGTTCTTC. It codes for CASQDRVSYNERFF. The chain carries TRBV6-1 and TRBJ2-1; 8 bases are a match to TRBD1. This CDR3 region has 14 residues. Germline loops: CDR1 MNHNS, CDR2 SASEGT.

Concerning this clonotype itself: The junction differs from germline at one of its ends, possibly a read error. V and J are TRBV12-3 or TRBV12-4 and TRBJ2-7; 10 bases map to TRBD1. This CDR3 spans 15 amino acids. CDR3 nucleotide sequence: TGTGACAGCAGTTTAGGACAGGGGGTCAACTACGAGGAGTACTTC. Translation gives CDSSLGQGVNYEEYF.

In the case of this clonotype: A read error may explain this, as a much larger clone is one base away. The chain employs TRBV25-1 and TRBJ1-6; D unclear. The CDR3 contains 16 residues. Germline CDR1 is MGHDK and CDR2 is SYGVNS. Between the trimmed V and J ends, which lost 5 bases and 9 bases, there was a span of 20 bases. The CDR3 region has the DNA TGTGCCAGCAGTAAATTTGAAGGCGATCGAATTTCACCCCTCCACTTT. Translating gives CASSKFEGDRISPLHF.

This clonotype is labeled large (0.1 to 1%). V and J are TRBV11-2 and TRBJ2-7; D unclear. Germline V gives CDR1 SGHAT, CDR2 FQNNGV. The V end was cut by 2 bases, the J end by 3 bases, with 11 bases between. The CDR3 totals 14 residues. This CDR3 is CASSLLGQNYEQYF. Written as DNA, the CDR3 is TGTGCCAGCAGCTTATTAGGGCAAAACTACGAGCAGTACTTC.

This clonotype was counted at least ten times. The chain is built from TRBV11-3 and TRBJ2-5; D might be TRBD1 (5 bases). The CDR3 length is 12 residues. V lost 0 bases, J lost 7 bases, and 6 bases lay in between. Germline CDR1 reads SGHNT; CDR2 reads YENEEA. As DNA, the CDR3 is TGTGCCAGCAGCTTAGACACAGGGACCCAGTACTTC. This sequence encodes CASSLDTGTQYF.

The chain carries TRBV10-3 and TRBJ2-2; D is perhaps TRBD1 or TRBD2 (5 bases each). Germline V gives CDR1 ENHRY, CDR2 SYGVKD. The V end lost 7 bases, the J end lost 7 bases, and 16 bases lay between the germline ends. CDR3 length: 14 amino acids. The CDR3 nucleotides are TGTGCCATCATGGAACGGGACGACATCGGGGAGCTGTTTTTT. Translated, it gives CAIMERDDIGELFF.

As concerns this clonotype: The missing conserved phenylalanine or tryptophan at the end of this CDR3 makes a read error likely. The V gene is TRBV6-5, the J gene TRBJ2-6; unclear D gene. CDR1 and CDR2 (germline): MNHEY, SVGAGI. The CDR3 has 14 amino acids. Trimming removed 5 bases at V and 1 base at J, with 6 bases between. The CDR3 spells CASSKESGANVLTL. For the CDR3, the DNA is TGTGCCAGCAGTAAAGAATCTGGGGCCAACGTCCTGACTCTC.

This clonotype appeared a single time. The junction departs from the called germline gene at one end, perhaps through a read error. This rearrangement joins TRBV4-3 to TRBJ2-1; D not certain. This CDR3 comprises 15 residues. Germline lookup yields CDR1 LGHNA and CDR2 YSLEER. The CDR3 coding sequence is TGCGCCAGCAGCCAAGATGTGGGTTTAGACAATGAGCATTTCTTC. Amino acids: CASSQDVGLDNEHFF.

As regards this clonotype: The junction shows a germline mismatch at one end, possibly a read error. The chain couples TRBV7-9 to TRBJ2-5, with D perhaps matching TRBD2 (7 bases). In germline, CDR1 is SEHNR, CDR2 FQNEAQ (reference sequence). The CDR3 loop spans 18 amino acids. The DNA of the CDR3 is TGTGCCAGTAGCTCATCGGGGGCTAGCGGAGGGTACCAAGAGACCCAGTACTTC. Residues: CASSSSGASGGYQETQYF.

This clonotype appeared a single time. One end of the junction fails to match germline, which may point to a read error. The chain carries TRBV5-1 and TRBJ2-7; 8 positions match TRBD1. Near its end, the DNA agrees better with TRBJ2-1, so the J call may be wrong. Germline V gene lookup returns CDR1 SGHRS and CDR2 YFSETQ. CDR3 size: 15 residues. In DNA form, the CDR3 reads TGCGCTAGCAGCTCATGGACAGGGCTGTCCTACGAGCAGTTCTTC. As protein: CASSSWTGLSYEQFF.

This clonotype was detected many times. The chain recombines TRBV20-1 with TRBJ2-4; no clear D. Trimming removed 0 bases from V and 8 bases from J, with 8 bases in between. Germline lookup yields CDR1 DFQATT and CDR2 SNEGSKA (reference sequence). The CDR3 has 12 amino acids. The chain's CDR3 is CSAREGRDIQYF. The CDR3 DNA reads as TGCAGTGCTAGAGAAGGACGAGACATTCAGTACTTC.

The genes are TRBV11-2 and TRBJ2-1, with 9 bases that match TRBD2. V shed 5 bases and J 10 bases; nucleotides not matched to a gene: 15. The CDR3 is 16 amino acids. The germline CDR1 and CDR2 sequences are SGHAT and FQNNGV. CDR3 in amino acids: CASSQTPGGRGREQFF. In nucleotides, the CDR3 is TGTGCCAGCAGCCAAACTCCTGGCGGGAGGGGGCGGGAGCAGTTCTTC.

Points on this clonotype: One end of the junction is discordant with germline, which a read error may explain. The chain joins TRBV6-6 to TRBJ2-1; 7 bases align to TRBD1. The CDR3 contains 17 residues. CDR1 is MNHNY and CDR2 is SVGAGI in the germline V gene (reference sequence). The CDR3 protein is CASSYYRDSLFKYEQFF. The CDR3 DNA reads as TGCGCCAGTAGTTACTATAGGGACAGCCTTTTTAAATATGAGCAGTTCTTC.

This clonotype was seen many times. The chain couples TRBV13 to TRBJ2-3; D unresolved. From germline, CDR1 is PRHDT and CDR2 FYEKMQ (reference sequence). Trimming took 2 bases from V and 8 from J, leaving 5 bases between them. The CDR3 length is 11 residues. The CDR3 coding sequence is TGTGCCAGCAGCTTAACCGGTACGCAGTATTTT. Translating gives CASSLTGTQYF.

Within the sample, this clonotype is medium-sized. The chain is built from TRBV5-1 and TRBJ2-6; the match to TRBD1 covers 7 bases. V lost 3 bases, J lost 0 bases, and 3 bases stayed unmatched. The CDR3 loop spans 16 amino acids. Germline V gene sequence: CDR1 SGHRS, CDR2 YFSETQ. CDR3: CASSWGQNSGANVLTF. In nucleotides, the CDR3 is TGCGCCAGCAGCTGGGGACAGAACTCTGGGGCCAACGTCCTGACTTTC.

This clonotype was detected only once. One junction end disagrees with the germline gene, perhaps due to a read error. The J gene is TRBJ2-7, the V gene TRBV4-1; weak D call: TRBD2 (5 bases). CDR3 size: 16 residues. The germline gives CDR1 MGHRA, CDR2 YSYEKL. The CDR3 region has the DNA TGTGCCAGCGGCCAATCCCTGGCGGAGCCACTTTACGAGCAGTACTTC. As protein: CASGQSLAEPLYEQYF.

Notes on this clonotype: At one end, the junction sequence differs from germline, possibly due to a read error. The rearrangement links TRBV29-1 to TRBJ1-1; 8 bases match TRBD1. The germline CDR1 and CDR2 sequences are SQVTM and ANQGSEA. The CDR3 totals 14 residues. CDR3 sequence: CSLHRGDVNTEASF. The CDR3 coding sequence is TGCAGCCTACACAGGGGGGATGTGAACACTGAAGCTTCCTTT.

Here the CDR3 reads CSGLIQAMETQYF. The CDR3 DNA reads as TGCAGCGGACTCATCCAGGCTATGGAGACCCAGTACTTC. The chain combines TRBV29-1 with TRBJ2-5; the D is unclear. V was pared by 7 bases and J by 5 bases, with 17 bases between. Germline CDR1 and CDR2: SQVTM and ANQGSEA. This CDR3 is 13 amino acids long.

The table lists this clonotype with a count of one. This chain joins TRBV7-9 and TRBJ1-1, with no clear D. V was clipped by 6 bases and J by 0 bases, with 8 bases between them. The CDR3 contains 13 residues. CDR1 is SEHNR, CDR2 FQNEAQ, per germline (reference sequence). The CDR3 bases are TGTGCCAGCAGGAGACACTTGAACACTGAAGCTTTCTTT. Amino acids: CASRRHLNTEAFF.